These T cell receptor beta chains were read from a single sample in a study of T cells after yellow fever vaccination. Each CDR3 protein gets one entry after TCRdb re-called the 5' RACE reads with MiXCR. Of 230,000 or so distinct CDR3 sequences in the sample, approximately 3.5% were seen once. This material consisted of PBMCs, taken 15 days after the yellow fever booster vaccination. The source of these receptors is a man aged 18-30 years who received the YFV17D yellow fever vaccine. Both conserved end residues are trimmed from each CDR3.

ASSLSGSGARGETQY,TRBJ2-5,TRBV13
ASRYAGTVHEKLF,TRBJ1-4,TRBV12-3/TRBV12-4
ATSRDRGTGTDTQY,TRBJ2-3,TRBV15
ASSLGQPNTEAF,TRBJ1-1,TRBV12-3/TRBV12-4
ASSARGWEQF,TRBJ2-1,TRBV11-2
ASSRGGGAYGYT,TRBJ1-2,TRBV5-6
ASSYSHPGGTDTQY,TRBJ2-3,TRBV6-5
ASSLAPTQNQPQH,TRBJ1-5,TRBV7-2
ASIRTGGSDTQY,TRBJ2-3,TRBV5-1
ASSLPGNEQF,TRBJ2-1,TRBV5-1
ASSLGWVYEQY,TRBJ2-7,TRBV12-3/TRBV12-4
ASSKDRAGANVLT,TRBJ2-6,TRBV6-1
ASSFSAGALVEQF,TRBJ2-1,TRBV5-1
SANSRDRGWNEKLF,TRBJ1-4,TRBV20-1
AAAPRGAYEQY,TRBJ2-7,TRBV27
ASRRLAGGSGTQY,TRBJ2-3,TRBV6-5
ASSRRPPPVSNEKLF,TRBJ1-4,TRBV21-1
ASRLEVTFNYGYT,TRBJ1-2,TRBV2
ATGDSPLH,TRBJ1-6,TRBV15
ASSPLDREGSPLH,TRBJ1-6,TRBV18